Listed below are T cell receptor beta chains from one sample, sequenced in a study of blood T cell repertoires in COVID-19. Clones were read by immunoSEQ multiplex PCR, and TCRdb kept only the in-frame ones, dropping some. The data show under 350,000 clones, 65% to 90% seen once. The specimen sequenced was peripheral blood. These TCRs come from a human donor in a cohort sampled during active COVID-19. CDR3s include the opening cysteine and the closing phenylalanine or tryptophan. A D gene is named only where the DNA matches it firmly. Some rows have no size entry. The others give once, few or many, or a class for an expanded clone.

D gene,J gene,V gene,clone size,CDR3 length,CDR3 protein,CDR3 DNA
TRBD1,TRBJ2-5,TRBV12-5,NA,15,CASGLGTGLQETQYF,TGTGCTAGTGGTCTCGGGACAGGGCTTCAAGAGACCCAGTACTTC
NA,TRBJ2-3,TRBV14,few,14,CASSLAGSAGTQYF,TGTGCCAGCAGCCTAGCTGGGTCCGCGGGTACGCAGTATTTT
NA,TRBJ2-7,TRBV6-1,NA,17,CASSEWTGVMTVDEQYF,TGTGCCAGCAGTGAATGGACTGGGGTAATGACGGTCGACGAGCAGTACTTC
NA,TRBJ1-1,TRBV19,NA,14,CASTPRGADTEAFF,TGTGCCAGTACCCCTCGGGGGGCCGACACTGAAGCTTTCTTT
NA,TRBJ2-3,TRBV15,NA,17,CATSRVPIMRVSDTQYF,TGTGCCACCAGCAGAGTCCCCATTATGAGGGTTTCAGATACGCAGTATTTT
TRBD2,TRBJ2-3,TRBV27,once,18,CASSSPLPSGVFVNTQYF,TGTGCCAGCAGTTCCCCCCTGCCTAGCGGGGTATTTGTAAATACGCAGTATTTT
NA,TRBJ1-5,TRBV5-6,few,14,CASSSRTDNQPQHF,TGTGCCAGCAGCTCCCGGACAGATAATCAGCCCCAGCATTTT
NA,TRBJ2-3,TRBV5-4,NA,15,CASSLGGTGTDTQYF,TGTGCCAGCAGCTTGGGCGGGACAGGCACAGATACGCAGTATTTT
NA,TRBJ2-5,TRBV6-5,NA,14,CASTRTVIQETQYF,TGTGCCAGCACCCGGACAGTTATCCAAGAGACCCAGTACTTC
NA,TRBJ1-1,TRBV11-2,few,15,CASSLERTGNTEAFF,TGTGCCAGCAGCTTAGAACGTACGGGTAACACTGAAGCTTTCTTT
NA,TRBJ2-2,TRBV5-1,NA,20,CASSRMRLQYSKTNTGELFF,TGCGCCAGCAGTCGGATGAGGCTACAATATTCTAAAACGAACACCGGGGAGCTGTTTTTT
TRBD1,TRBJ2-7,TRBV27,few,14,CASSLRGLGYEQYF,TGTGCCAGCAGTTTAAGGGGGCTTGGCTACGAGCAGTACTTC
TRBD1,TRBJ1-2,TRBV9,NA,14,CASSRTGTIYGYTF,TGTGCCAGCAGCCGGACAGGGACTATCTATGGCTACACCTTC
NA,TRBJ1-5,TRBV6-5,few,13,CAHGTTIHQPQHF,TGTGCCCACGGGACAACGATCCATCAGCCCCAGCATTTT